This T cell receptor beta chain derives from a study of identical twins (TCRdb year 2016). Describing the broader study: TCR alpha and beta repertoires from monozygotic twins, unrelated adults of various ages and cord blood were deep-sequenced to test whether fetal clonotypes persist. Replicate twin experiments were performed at different times using different library preparation protocols to rule out contamination.

Comments on this clonotype: There is no known antigen for this receptor. No base qualities exist here, and no much larger clone lies one base off it.

From cysteine to phenylalanine, the CDR3 is 15 amino acids long. The DNA shown is the 45-base CDR3, in frame from base 1. CDR1 and CDR2 are read off the germline V gene as MNHEY and SVGEGT. V trim: 7 bases; J trim: 5 bases; unmatched bases: 10. Only healthy Caucasian donors were included. The twin cohort comprised three pairs of female monozygotic twins, all aged about 18 to 30 years. Miltenyi CD45RO+ enrichment and human naive T-cell isolation kits were used to isolate memory (CD45RO+) and naive T cells from PBMC. What the research found in general, with its limitations: Invariant T cells such as MAIT and iNKT could partly confound zero-insertion analyses, although diverse VJ usage argued against such confounding for most clonotypes. Abundant cord blood beta clonotypes had fewer insertions, young adult naive repertoires showed a similar but weaker trend, and memory repertoires showed no such trend. A weaker excess of twin sharing was found in beta out-of-frame sequences because the signal-to-noise ratio was lowered by fewer shared sequences. In monozygotic twins, recombination models systematically underestimated out-of-frame TCR alpha sharing, but the models matched the sharing seen between unrelated individuals. Because the same donors could not be followed over many years, the conclusions depended on cross-sectional statistical analysis. Compared with coincidental sharing between unrelated individuals, out-of-frame TCR alpha sequences shared between twins showed an excess of sequences with low generation probability.

Receptor amplification or capture employed 5' RACE. TCRdb lists the instrument as Illumina HiSeq 2000. Template switching added a universal primer binding site, and the final cDNA carried a unique molecular identifier that allowed TCR cDNA molecules to be counted accurately. First-strand cDNA for TCR alpha and beta chains was synthesized from specific primers in the conserved constant-segment region. To control for contamination, each cDNA library was double barcoded with a SMART-Mk sample barcode plus Illumina barcodes. Two successive PCR steps introduced TruSeq adapter sequences along with Illumina sample barcodes. The TCR alpha and beta cDNA libraries were sequenced on the Illumina HiSeq platform using custom primers. For the original study's pipeline: MiGEC was used to process raw reads and extract unique molecular identifiers, and MiXCR was used to find CDR3 positions. For each individual, recombination models were inferred using an EM algorithm with the repgenHMM and IGoR tools. The analysis of shared clonotypes was done with the tcR package in R, with sharing normalized by the product of cloneset sizes. To study raw recombination without the effects of thymic and clonal selection, out-of-frame nonproductive sequences were analyzed. Using fastp at Q25 and MiXCR, TCRdb reprocessed the public reads and kept productive beta chains. Rows are combined by CDR3 protein, so each entry shows the most common genes and DNA. The V and J calls shown here were made by TCRdb, not taken from the authors' results. The sample contains about 220,000 distinct CDR3 sequences, about 7.5% of them found a single time. The top ten constitute 1.9% of the sample.

Another study also made use of these data, one on yellow fever vaccine responses in identical twins. Drawing on the second study: According to the authors, in identical twins the way T cells responded to vaccination appeared partly convergent and partly personalized. In identical twins, the study followed T cell clones that responded to the vaccine with precision.

The origin of this receptor is a young woman in good health. The chain is encoded by TRBV6-2 or TRBV6-3 joined to TRBJ2-3; 9 middle bases align to TRBD1. The specimen sequenced was memory (CD45RO+) T cells sorted from blood. The sample's cell subset or site label is to be understood as: CD45RO+ enriched T cells. The DNA sequence reads TGTGCCAGCACTCCAAGGGGACAGGGTATAGATACGCAGTATTTT. Translated, it reads CASTPRGQGIDTQYF.